The present T cell receptor (beta chain) was sequenced within a study of cytomegalovirus exposure and HLA in healthy donors. Trimming removed 1 base from V and 6 bases from J, with 8 bases in between. CDR1 and CDR2 (germline): MGHRA, YSYEKL. The CDR3 loop spans 13 amino acids. PCR involved 60 Vbeta and 13 Jbeta primers. Produced via immunoSEQ multiplex PCR; TCRdb's table is partial and in-frame only. Among roughly 80,000 clones listed, around 80% were seen once. This receptor was identified in a male donor in good health and CMV-seropositive. The chain recombines TRBV4-1 with TRBJ2-3; no clear D gene. Sequenced: PBMCs. The CDR3 nucleotides are TGCGCCAGCAGCCAAGTCCTATCCGATACGCAGTATTTT. It is translated as CASSQVLSDTQYF.